This is a list of T cell receptor beta chains from one sample in a study of T cells after yellow fever vaccination. TCRdb re-called the 5' RACE reads through MiXCR, storing one row per CDR3 protein. The sample includes about 340,000 distinct CDR3 sequences, approximately 4.2% of them seen just once. The source was PBMCs, collected 5 days after the yellow fever booster vaccination. Receptors originate from a man between 18 and 35 years old who received the YFV17D yellow fever vaccine. The CDR3 runs from the conserved cysteine through the conserved F or W.

length,V,CDR3
16,TRBV7-2,CASSWRASGDYNEQFF
15,TRBV7-3,CASSTGTNSGNTIYF
14,TRBV10-3,CAISRDSLTGELFF
11,TRBV7-6,CASGIQETQYF
15,TRBV7-9,CASSLHGSRDSPLHF
14,TRBV15,CATSGATGGNTIYF
17,TRBV12-3/TRBV12-4,CASSLAYSDRTHGELFF
15,TRBV6-6,CASSYAEYSNQPQHF
16,TRBV3-1,CASSRSRGGGTGELFF
15,TRBV15,CATSRGQGGNQPQHF
13,TRBV5-1,CASRFEGANVLTF
16,TRBV5-1,CASSLIPGPLPPEAFF
13,TRBV12-3/TRBV12-4,CASSLGAAYEQYF
13,TRBV6-1,CASSGQNWDPQFF
15,TRBV7-9,CASTLVGDRQETQYF
18,TRBV5-4,CASSPIGAGAQNTGELFF
16,TRBV10-3,CAISGTRDSGANVLTF
12,TRBV7-2,CASSLGSLGRFF
13,TRBV12-3/TRBV12-4,CASVSQANYGYTF
13,TRBV7-6,CASSPGRASGYTF
14,TRBV12-3/TRBV12-4,CASSLETPGNEQFF
17,TRBV4-1,CASSPETSGTGAGELFF
13,TRBV6-2/TRBV6-3,CASSSDTGREAFF
12,TRBV30,CAWRDDRVPQYF
17,TRBV5-4,CASSTGLAGGHTDTQYF
14,TRBV7-2,CASSRTGISPKLFF
14,TRBV5-1,CASSEDRARGTQYF